A single T cell receptor (beta chain) is shown here with its context. This clonotype has a count of ten or more. The clone's antigen remains unknown. No base quality information exists; no much larger clone differs at one position. Stable Graves' hyperthyroidism was defined as the absence of progression to ophthalmopathy over 18 months of follow-up. Hyperthyroidism patients were newly diagnosed, with disease duration under 2 months, and aged 18 to 65 years. Exclusion was applied to patients with uncontrolled infections, other autoimmune diseases, pregnancy or lactation. Diagnoses were established on the basis of clinical symptoms, serum thyroxine and TRAb, thyroid ultrasound, and orbital computed tomography. PBMCs were isolated from approximately 10 ml of fresh peripheral blood by Ficoll-Paque density gradient centrifugation. Trizol reagent was used to extract total RNA, and RNA quality was then checked on an Agilent 2100 Bioanalyzer.

The data originate from a study of T cells in Graves' hyperthyroidism and ophthalmopathy (dated by TCRdb to about 2019). Background for the entire study: Peripheral blood was collected at initial diagnosis, before any treatment. An independent validation cohort of 18 to 20 hyperthyroidism patients and approximately 15 patients who later progressed to ophthalmopathy tested prospective prediction of ophthalmopathy. TCR Vbeta CDR3 sequencing of 120 to 150 peripheral blood samples (over 40 ophthalmopathy, 75 hyperthyroidism and about 17 progressor patients) is reported in the paper. After blood sampling, hyperthyroidism patients were treated with methimazole at a starting dose of 30 mg daily, and ophthalmopathy patients were treated with high-dose intravenous methylprednisolone. In addition, the study compared T-cell repertoires in thyroid tissue and in blood from several Graves' hyperthyroidism patients. To identify TCR V-J signatures that set the groups apart, the researchers used a discovery cohort of about a hundred patients, made up of 40 to 45 with Graves' ophthalmopathy and about 60 with stable Graves' hyperthyroidism. The roughly 94 discovery patients were randomly split 7:3 into training and test sets.

The TCR beta CDR3 regions were amplified from RNA transcripts. The TCR CDR3 was subjected to a first round of RT-PCR using the HTBI primer set and the Qiagen OneStep RT-PCR kit. A second multiplex PCR round built the libraries, followed by size selection and purification. The libraries were sequenced on an Illumina HiSeq2000 using paired-end 100 bp reads. Regarding the original processing steps: SOAPnuke was used to process the raw data, with reads discarded if the reads contained adapters or uncalled bases, had a mean Phred below 15, or lacked an exact constant-primer or identifier match. High-quality paired reads were merged using COPE v1.2.5, and each unique nucleotide sequence was defined as a clonotype. MiTCR v1.1 was used to align the clonotypes against IMGT TRBV, TRBD and TRBJ reference segments. The analysis was restricted to V-J combinations with a frequency above 0.0001, which together covered around 99% of the repertoires. A TCS score was defined as the ratio between F50 (clonal expansion) and ExV (chaos), using BLOSUM62-based TCRdist between CDR3 peptides within each V-J. Welch's t-statistics and random forest reduced roughly 500 V-J features to roughly 13, which were used in a naive Bayes classifier (R e1071). TCRdb passed the public sequencing reads through fastp at Q25 and MiXCR, retaining productive beta sequences. Each CDR3 protein gets just one entry, which takes the most common genes and DNA from the rows behind it. The authors' filters were not applied to this entry. This sample comprises 500,000 to 650,000 distinct CDR3 sequences, about 14% of them detected only once. The ten largest clones capture approximately 15% of the sample.

The CDR3 spans 15 residues, from the cysteine through the phenylalanine. Of all the DNA, just the CDR3 is kept, 45 bases in frame from base 1. The trim is 2 bases for V and 10 bases for J, with a gap of 18 bases between the germline ends. Based on the germline V gene, the CDR1 and CDR2 sequences are KGHSH and LQKENI. The paper's findings and limits, for the study overall: Blood samples also contained most of the expanded thyroid clonotypes (frequency above 0.001), which suggests that blood repertoires may reflect thyroid immune responses. Sample size was not statistically predetermined, and blinding of investigators to group allocation was not performed. In validation, progression to ophthalmopathy was predicted by the model with 70.59% sensitivity and just over 72% specificity, a median of 6.5 months before onset. In cross-validation, a model built on a 13 V-J signature told ophthalmopathy apart from stable hyperthyroidism with 85% to 90% sensitivity and roughly 82% specificity, and in testing the same model reached 80%/75%.

Sequencing was performed on blood. This chain joins TRBV18 to TRBJ1-5; no confident D gene assignment can be made. The sequence derives from a woman between 35 and 50 years old with Graves' hyperthyroidism. The DNA sequence is given as TGTGCCAGCTCACCAGTCGCCGGAGTACGTTCCCCCCAGCATTTT. Its coded protein is CASSPVAGVRSPQHF.